The 30 T cell receptor beta chains reported below all come from one sample, sequenced in a study of blood T cell repertoires in COVID-19. Assay used: immunoSEQ multiplex PCR; TCRdb lists only in-frame clones, some missing. The sample has 150,000 to 200,000 clones; 90% are singletons. Source material: peripheral blood. These receptors all come from a man aged 55 to 69 with active or convalescent COVID-19.

This chain joins TRBV3-1 (or the pseudogene TRBV3-2) and TRBJ2-1, with a possible D match to TRBD1 (6 bases). The V end was cut by 0 bases, the J end by 3 bases, with 12 bases between. This CDR3 region has 16 residues. Germline V lookup: CDR1 LGHDT, CDR2 YNNKEL (reference sequence). The CDR3 DNA sequence: TGTGCCAGCAGCCAAGATACCGACAGGAACTACAATGAGCAGTTCTTC. It is translated as CASSQDTDRNYNEQFF.

This clone occurred once. The gene calls are TRBV3-1 (or the pseudogene TRBV3-2) and TRBJ2-5; no definite D call. Germline V gene data show CDR1 as LGHDT and CDR2 as YNNKEL (reference sequence). CDR3 size: 14 residues. The V and J ends lost 0 bases and 4 bases respectively, with 9 bases between them. The CDR3 region has the DNA TGTGCCAGCAGCCAAGATCGAGGTGCAGAGACCCAGTACTTC. Protein: CASSQDRGAETQYF.

As DNA, the CDR3 is TGTGCCAGCAGTGAGGGACAGGGGAACACAGATACGCAGTATTTT. Protein product: CASSEGQGNTDTQYF. This chain uses TRBV25-1 with TRBJ2-3; 10 bases are shared with TRBD1. CDR3 length: 15 amino acids. The germline CDR1 and CDR2 sequences are MGHDK and SYGVNS. Trimming cost V 3 bases and J 2 bases; bases outside gene matches: 2.

J is TRBJ2-7 and V is TRBV7-8, with TRBD2 identical over 7 bases. The CDR3 runs to 15 residues. Trimming cost V 1 base and J 4 bases; bases outside gene matches: 7. CDR1 is SGHVS and CDR2 is FQNEAQ in the germline V gene. CDR3 protein: CASSLGGGLTYEQYF. The CDR3, as DNA: TGTGCCAGCAGCTTAGGGGGGGGTTTGACTTACGAGCAGTACTTC.

The V gene is TRBV7-2, the J gene TRBJ1-5, with D tentatively TRBD1 (6 bases). The ends were cut back, 0 bases at V and 2 bases at J, with 8 bases in the middle. CDR3 size: 15 residues. The germline CDR1 and CDR2 sequences are SGHTA and FQGNSA. CDR3 coding DNA: TGTGCCAGCAGCTTAGCGGCAGGGGGCAATCAGCCCCAGCATTTT. Its translation is CASSLAAGGNQPQHF. The whole variable domain, filled in from reference TRBV7-2 and TRBJ1-5, reads GAGVSQSPSNKVTEKGKDVELRCDPISGHTALYWYRQSLGQGLEFLIYFQGNSAPDKSGLPSDRFSAERTGGSVSTLTIQRTQQEDSAVYLCASSLAAGGNQPQHFGDGTRLSIL.

The rearrangement links TRBV23-1 to TRBJ1-1; D ambiguous. TRBV23-1 is an open reading frame, and its role is uncertain. The CDR3 runs 17 residues. Trimming stripped 6 bases from V and 0 bases from J, with 20 bases between. CDR3 in DNA: TGCGCCAGCAGCCCACTTCGACACCCTCATCTGAACACTGAAGCTTTCTTT. It yields the protein CASSPLRHPHLNTEAFF.

This chain links TRBV28 with TRBJ2-7, with 9 bases identical to TRBD1. The CDR3 consists of 14 residues. The ends lost 7 bases at V and 4 bases at J; junction bases unmatched: 8. CDR1 is MDHEN and CDR2 is SYDVKM in the germline V gene. The CDR3 loop reads CASTLRDRVYEQYF. CDR3 nucleotide sequence: TGTGCCAGCACCCTAAGGGACAGGGTATACGAGCAGTACTTC.

The CDR3 coding sequence is TGTGCCAGCAGTTACCAAAACTATGGCTACACCTTC. It yields the protein CASSYQNYGYTF. The V and J genes are TRBV6-2 or TRBV6-3 and TRBJ1-2; D call uncertain. The CDR3 length is 12 residues. V lost 2 bases to trimming and J lost 2 bases, with 3 bases between them. Germline V gives CDR1 MNHEY, CDR2 SVGEGT.

The chain employs TRBV19 and TRBJ1-5, with D possibly being TRBD1 (6 bases). CDR1 and CDR2 (germline): LNHDA, SQIVND (reference sequence). The CDR3 has 15 amino acids. Trimming removed 0 bases at V and 1 base at J, with 7 bases between. The CDR3 here is CASSIDQGSNQPQHF. CDR3 bases: TGTGCCAGTAGTATAGATCAGGGGAGCAATCAGCCCCAGCATTTT.

The sample holds a few counts of this clone. The rearrangement uses TRBV5-1 and TRBJ1-1; 7 nucleotides align to TRBD1. Losses at the gene ends were 0 bases for V and 5 bases for J; bases not matched to a gene: 7. The CDR3 runs 15 residues. Germline lookup yields CDR1 SGHRS and CDR2 YFSETQ. The CDR3 bases are TGCGCCAGCAGCTTGGAGACAGGGTTGGTAACTGAAGCTTTCTTT. Translating it yields CASSLETGLVTEAFF.

The chain uses TRBV4-1 and TRBJ2-1, with D uncertain. The CDR3 has 16 amino acids. The V end lost 0 bases, the J end lost 4 bases, and 13 bases lay between the germline ends. Germline CDR1 is MGHRA and CDR2 is YSYEKL. CDR3 DNA: TGCGCCAGCAGCCAAGATAGTGGTGAGATTTACAATGAGCAGTTCTTC. Protein sequence: CASSQDSGEIYNEQFF.

V gene TRBV15 combines with J gene TRBJ2-7; D may be TRBD2 (6 bases). Germline CDR1 LNHNV, CDR2 YYDKDF (reference sequence). V lost 4 bases and J lost 3, with 13 bases in between. The CDR3 extends over 14 amino acids. The chain's CDR3 is CATSKGGMDYEQYF. The CDR3 DNA follows: TGTGCCACCAGCAAGGGCGGGATGGACTACGAGCAGTACTTC.

The rearrangement links TRBV5-1 to TRBJ2-5, with 13 positions matching TRBD2. The length of the CDR3 is 16 residues. The V segment lost 4 bases and the J segment 4 bases; nucleotides outside the gene matches: 7. CDR1 and CDR2 from the germline V gene are SGHRS and YFSETQ. DNA of the CDR3: TGCGCCAGCAGCCCAGGGACTAGCGGGGCCTTAGAGACCCAGTACTTC. This encodes CASSPGTSGALETQYF.

This chain joins TRBV6-5 and TRBJ1-1; tentative D call: TRBD1 (5 bases). V was pared by 6 bases and J by 1 base, with 15 bases between. This CDR3 is 15 amino acids long. Germline V CDR1 and CDR2: MNHEY, SVGAGI. CDR3 protein: CASRPPGQGNTEAFF. The CDR3 DNA reads as TGTGCCAGCAGGCCCCCCGGGCAGGGGAACACTGAAGCTTTCTTT.

The rearrangement uses TRBV5-4 and TRBJ2-4, with 7 bases identical to TRBD1. V gave up 2 bases and J gave up 2 bases; unmatched junction bases: 7. This CDR3 region has 16 residues. Per the germline V gene, CDR1 is SGHNT and CDR2 is YYREEE (reference sequence). The CDR3 sequence: CASSLGPGGSKNIQYF. CDR3 DNA: TGTGCCAGCAGCTTAGGGCCAGGGGGTTCCAAAAACATTCAGTACTTC.

The genes are TRBV15 and TRBJ2-5; perhaps TRBD1 as D (5 bases). This CDR3 spans 13 amino acids. CDR1 is LNHNV, CDR2 YYDKDF, per germline (reference sequence). Trimming stripped 3 bases from V and 1 base from J, with 6 bases between. CDR3 coding DNA: TGTGCCACCAGCAGCAGGGCCCAAGAGACCCAGTACTTC. It is translated as CATSSRAQETQYF.

The V and J genes are TRBV6-6 and TRBJ1-3; TRBD1 agrees at 10 bases. This CDR3 region has 16 residues. After removal of 6 bases from V and 3 bases from J, the junction contained 8 bases not matched to a gene. CDR1 is MNHNY, CDR2 SVGAGI, per germline (reference sequence). The CDR3 sequence is CASRHGTGVVGNTIYF. In DNA, the CDR3 is TGTGCCAGCAGACACGGGACAGGGGTGGTTGGAAACACCATATATTTT.

The chain uses TRBV15 and TRBJ2-5; TRBD2 matches at 10 bases. V lost 5 bases, J lost 2 bases, and 5 bases stayed unmatched. The germline V gene has CDR1 LNHNV and CDR2 YYDKDF (reference sequence). The CDR3 runs to 15 residues. The CDR3 spells CATSHGTSVQETQYF. In DNA form, the CDR3 reads TGTGCCACCAGCCACGGGACTAGCGTACAAGAGACCCAGTACTTC. Drawing the rest from reference TRBV15 and TRBJ2-5, the complete variable domain is DAMVIQNPRYQVTQFGKPVTLSCSQTLNHNVMYWYQQKSSQAPKLLFHYYDKDFNNEADTPDNFQSRRPNTSFCFLDIRSPGLGDTAMYLCATSHGTSVQETQYFGPGTRLLVL.

The chain links TRBV5-3 to TRBJ1-2; 9 bases agree with TRBD1. TRBV5-3 is identified as an open reading frame with a role that is uncertain. This CDR3 is built from 15 residues. V was clipped by 3 bases and J by 6 bases; unmatched bases: 9. CDR3 sequence reads: CARSWGPGQGHGYTF. The CDR3 nucleotides are TGTGCCAGAAGCTGGGGGCCGGGACAGGGACATGGCTACACCTTC.

This sequence joins TRBV28 and TRBJ1-2; 7 positions match TRBD1. The CDR3 length is 12 residues. With V trimmed by 8 bases and J by 2 bases, 2 bases remained unmatched. Per germline, CDR1 MDHEN and CDR2 SYDVKM. The CDR3 DNA reads as TGTGCCAGCGGGACAGCAAACTATGGCTACACCTTC. It is translated as CASGTANYGYTF.

This sequence joins TRBV12-5 and TRBJ2-2; 10 bases match TRBD1. V shed 5 bases and J 5 bases; nucleotides not matched to a gene: 5. The CDR3 covers 15 residues. The germline gives CDR1 LGHNT, CDR2 FRNRAP. The CDR3 sequence is CASGLGQGGTGELFF. The CDR3 bases are TGTGCTAGTGGTCTCGGACAGGGGGGTACCGGGGAGCTGTTTTTT.

This clone was observed once. The J gene is TRBJ1-1, the V gene TRBV19; possibly TRBD1 for D (6 bases). V lost 10 bases and J 2 bases, leaving 11 bases between the germline ends. Germline CDR1 reads LNHDA; CDR2 reads SQIVND (reference sequence). The CDR3 is made up of 12 amino acids. CDR3 bases: TGTGCCACCAGGGGAATCAACACTGAAGCTTTCTTT. It specifies CATRGINTEAFF.

The chain employs TRBV19 and TRBJ2-1, with 9 bases that match TRBD2. Germline loops: CDR1 LNHDA, CDR2 SQIVND (reference sequence). CDR3 length equals 16 residues. Unmatched junction bases numbered 7, after V lost 6 bases and J lost 1 base. The CDR3 nucleotides read TGTGCCAGTAGAAAATTAGCGGGAGTGTCCTACAATGAGCAGTTCTTC. Its translation is CASRKLAGVSYNEQFF.

The rearrangement links TRBV3-1 (or the pseudogene TRBV3-2) to TRBJ2-2; the D is unclear. Deletions cut 0 bases from V and 4 bases from J, with 6 bases between. CDR1 is LGHDT, CDR2 YNNKEL, per germline (reference sequence). This CDR3 has 14 amino acids. CDR3 coding DNA: TGTGCCAGCAGCCAAGATGTGGCCACCGGGGAGCTGTTTTTT. Translating it yields CASSQDVATGELFF.

The chain couples TRBV6-5 to TRBJ2-2; D not resolved. Germline lookup yields CDR1 MNHEY and CDR2 SVGAGI. This CDR3 has 13 residues. V was pared by 6 bases and J by 5 bases, with 10 bases between. The CDR3 spells CASRPPGTGELFF. The CDR3 DNA reads TGTGCCAGCAGACCGCCCGGGACCGGGGAGCTGTTTTTT.

This chain joins TRBV4-2 and TRBJ1-4; D unclear. CDR3 length: 14 residues. Trimming cost V 1 base and J 5 bases, with 8 bases left between them. The germline CDR1 and CDR2 sequences are LGHNA and YNFKEQ. The CDR3 region is CASSQGQSNEKLFF. CDR3 nucleotides: TGTGCCAGCAGCCAAGGTCAGTCGAATGAAAAACTGTTTTTT.

The V and J genes are TRBV3-1 (or the pseudogene TRBV3-2) and TRBJ1-5; D remains ambiguous. V was shortened by 0 bases and J by 3 bases, with 9 bases between the two germline ends. Germline-derived CDR1 and CDR2 are LGHDT and YNNKEL (reference sequence). The CDR3 runs to 15 residues. CDR3 in amino acids: CASSQDTTYNQPQHF. In DNA, the CDR3 is TGTGCCAGCAGCCAAGATACGACATACAATCAGCCCCAGCATTTT.

This rearrangement joins TRBV6-5 to TRBJ2-7; 8 bases map to TRBD2. Trimming cost V 6 bases and J 5 bases; bases outside gene matches: 6. The CDR3 is 13 residues long. Germline V gene data show CDR1 as MNHEY and CDR2 as SVGAGI. The CDR3 DNA reads as TGTGCCAGCAGCGGGACTAGTCGAAACGAGCAGTACTTC. It translates to CASSGTSRNEQYF.

J is TRBJ1-1 and V is TRBV27; D is possibly TRBD1 (6 bases). Trimming stripped 7 bases from V and 4 bases from J, with 13 bases between. Germline lookup yields CDR1 MNHEY and CDR2 SMNVEV (reference sequence). The CDR3 extends over 13 amino acids. Here the CDR3 DNA reads TGTGCCAGCAACCCAACAGGGTCCACTGAAGCTTTCTTT. It codes for CASNPTGSTEAFF.

J is TRBJ1-1 and V is TRBV10-3, with D perhaps matching TRBD1 (5 bases). The V end was cut by 4 bases, the J end by 5 bases, with 14 bases between. Germline V gives CDR1 ENHRY, CDR2 SYGVKD. The CDR3 runs to 14 residues. The CDR3 nucleotides read TGTGCCATCAGTGTTGGGAGGGGATGGACTGAAGCTTTCTTT. Protein sequence: CAISVGRGWTEAFF.